A selection of T cell receptor beta chains follows, all from one sample in a study of PD-1 blockade in classical Hodgkin lymphoma. Measured with immunoSEQ multiplex PCR; TCRdb has only the in-frame clones, and not every one. This table holds 40,000 to 60,000 clones, 73% found once. Sample: peripheral blood mononuclear cells (PBMCs), taken before the second cycle of nivolumab. Receptors were obtained from a human donor with classical Hodgkin lymphoma. The CDR3 runs from the conserved cysteine through the conserved F or W. The order of the fields is CDR3 length, V gene, clone size, D gene, J gene, CDR3 DNA, CDR3 protein. A D gene is named only where the DNA matches it firmly. Not every row has a clone size; where given, it reads once, few, many or a size class.

length: 15; V: TRBV5-1; size: -; D: TRBD1; J: TRBJ2-7; DNA: TGCGCCAGCAGCTTTGTCAGGGGGTCTAGCCGCGAGCAGTACTTC; CDR3: CASSFVRGSSREQYF
length: 13; V: TRBV5-1; size: -; D: -; J: TRBJ2-7; DNA: TGCGCCAGCAGCTTGAGCGGGCCCTACGAGCAGTACTTC; CDR3: CASSLSGPYEQYF
length: 13; V: TRBV30; size: -; D: -; J: TRBJ1-1; DNA: TGTGCCTGGAGTGTTTGGCTGAACACTGAAGCTTTCTTT; CDR3: CAWSVWLNTEAFF
length: 17; V: TRBV28; size: -; D: -; J: TRBJ2-2; DNA: TGTGCCAGCACCACTAGGGGGGGGCGGCCGCGCACCGGGGAGCTGTTTTTT; CDR3: CASTTRGGRPRTGELFF
length: 15; V: TRBV10-3; size: once; D: TRBD1; J: TRBJ1-1; DNA: TGTGCCATCAGTGCCACGGGACAGGAGAACACTGAAGCTTTCTTT; CDR3: CAISATGQENTEAFF
length: 14; V: TRBV6-5; size: -; D: -; J: TRBJ2-2; DNA: TGTGCCAGCAGACGAGAGGGGGACACCGGGGAGCTGTTTTTT; CDR3: CASRREGDTGELFF
length: 15; V: TRBV14; size: -; D: -; J: TRBJ2-7; DNA: TGTGCCAGCAGCCAAGATTGGGCAGGGCGCTACGAGCAGTACTTC; CDR3: CASSQDWAGRYEQYF
length: 13; V: TRBV27; size: -; D: -; J: TRBJ2-1; DNA: TGTGCCAGCAGTTTCTCAGAAAACAATGAGCAGTTCTTC; CDR3: CASSFSENNEQFF
length: 13; V: TRBV5-1; size: -; D: -; J: TRBJ2-7; DNA: TGCGCCAGCAGCTTGATAGACCTCGGCGAGCAGTACTTC; CDR3: CASSLIDLGEQYF
length: 13; V: TRBV18; size: few; D: -; J: TRBJ2-1; DNA: TGTGCCAGCTCACCACTCGCAGCGGTTGAGCAGTTCTTC; CDR3: CASSPLAAVEQFF
length: 15; V: TRBV6-1; size: -; D: TRBD1; J: TRBJ1-3; DNA: TGTGCCAGCAGTGACCTCAGGGGGTCTGGAAACACCATATATTTT; CDR3: CASSDLRGSGNTIYF
length: 13; V: TRBV6-5; size: -; D: -; J: TRBJ2-3; DNA: TGTGCCAGCAGTACCAGAGGCACAGATACGCAGTATTTT; CDR3: CASSTRGTDTQYF
length: 14; V: TRBV7-9; size: -; D: -; J: TRBJ1-3; DNA: TGTGCCAGCAGCTTATTCGGAGGGCGGAACACCATATATTTT; CDR3: CASSLFGGRNTIYF
length: 13; V: TRBV25-1; size: -; D: -; J: TRBJ1-4; DNA: TGTGCCAGCAGTGGGCCCATGAGGGAAAAACTGTTTTTT; CDR3: CASSGPMREKLFF
length: 13; V: TRBV29-1; size: -; D: -; J: TRBJ2-2; DNA: TGCAGCGTTGAAGGGAGTAACACCGGGGAGCTGTTTTTT; CDR3: CSVEGSNTGELFF
length: 15; V: TRBV7-9; size: -; D: -; J: TRBJ1-4; DNA: TGTGCCAGCAGCTTAGTTCCGGCTGGTAATGAAAAACTGTTTTTT; CDR3: CASSLVPAGNEKLFF
length: 14; V: TRBV28; size: -; D: TRBD1; J: TRBJ1-2; DNA: TGTGCCAGCAGTTGGGGACAGGGGAGCTATGGCTACACCTTC; CDR3: CASSWGQGSYGYTF
length: 15; V: TRBV2; size: -; D: -; J: TRBJ2-3; DNA: TGTGCCAGCAGCGATAGGGCGGGTAGCACAGATACGCAGTATTTT; CDR3: CASSDRAGSTDTQYF
length: 17; V: TRBV21-1; size: once; D: -; J: TRBJ1-3; DNA: TGTGCCAGCAGCAACTTAATCCGGGACAGGGCTGGAAACACCATATATTTT; CDR3: CASSNLIRDRAGNTIYF
length: 11; V: TRBV29-1; size: -; D: TRBD1; J: TRBJ1-1; DNA: TGCAGCGGGGTCAGGGGGACTGAAGCTTTCTTT; CDR3: CSGVRGTEAFF
length: 12; V: TRBV7-9; size: -; D: -; J: TRBJ2-1; DNA: TGTGCCAGCAGCTGGAGCAGTGGTGAGCAGTTCTTC; CDR3: CASSWSSGEQFF
length: 13; V: TRBV30; size: -; D: -; J: TRBJ2-2; DNA: TGTGCCTGGGGGCCTGGGGGACCCGGGGAGCTGTTTTTT; CDR3: CAWGPGGPGELFF
length: 15; V: TRBV11-1; size: -; D: -; J: TRBJ1-1; DNA: TGTGCCAGCAGCTTAGCGCTAGGGGCCCACACTGAAGCTTTCTTT; CDR3: CASSLALGAHTEAFF
length: 17; V: TRBV19; size: -; D: TRBD1; J: TRBJ2-2; DNA: TGTGCCAGTAGTAGACAGGGGCCGGCTGCGAACACCGGGGAGCTGTTTTTT; CDR3: CASSRQGPAANTGELFF
length: 12; V: TRBV5-1; size: once; D: -; J: TRBJ2-5; DNA: TGCGCCAGCAGCTCCCCCCAAGAGACCCAGTACTTC; CDR3: CASSSPQETQYF
length: 15; V: TRBV10-3; size: -; D: -; J: TRBJ1-1; DNA: TGTGCCATCAGTGAGTCGAATCAGGCTTTACGCAAAGCTTTCTTT; CDR3: CAISESNQALRKAFF
length: 13; V: TRBV11-3; size: -; D: TRBD2; J: TRBJ2-1; DNA: TGTGCCAGCAGCTTAGGGGGACTAGCGGGGCAGTTCTTC; CDR3: CASSLGGLAGQFF
length: 13; V: TRBV7-2; size: -; D: -; J: TRBJ2-7; DNA: TGTGCCAGCACCACGTTGGGGGGCCACGAGCAGTACTTC; CDR3: CASTTLGGHEQYF
length: 15; V: TRBV27; size: -; D: TRBD1; J: TRBJ2-6; DNA: TGTGCCAGCAGCCGGACAGGGCCCGGGGCCAACGTCCTGACTTTC; CDR3: CASSRTGPGANVLTF
length: 14; V: TRBV28; size: -; D: -; J: TRBJ1-4; DNA: TGTGCCAGCAGTTTAGGGGGCCCCAATGAAAAACTGTTTTTT; CDR3: CASSLGGPNEKLFF
length: 13; V: TRBV2; size: once; D: TRBD1; J: TRBJ2-7; DNA: TGTGCCAGCAGAGGGACAGGGTCTTGGGAGCAGTACTTC; CDR3: CASRGTGSWEQYF
length: 14; V: TRBV7-2; size: -; D: -; J: TRBJ2-3; DNA: TGTGCCAGCACCTATTTCGCTAGCACAGATACGCAGTATTTT; CDR3: CASTYFASTDTQYF
length: 15; V: TRBV2; size: -; D: -; J: TRBJ2-1; DNA: TGTGCCAGCAGTGAAGCGGACACTTGGGGGAGTGAGCAGTTCTTC; CDR3: CASSEADTWGSEQFF
length: 14; V: TRBV5-4; size: -; D: -; J: TRBJ2-6; DNA: TGTGCCAGCAGCTTACTCTCTGGGGCCAACGTCCTGACTTTC; CDR3: CASSLLSGANVLTF
length: 13; V: TRBV27; size: -; D: -; J: TRBJ1-1; DNA: TGTGCCAGCAGTTTACGGGGGAACACTGAAGCTTTCTTT; CDR3: CASSLRGNTEAFF
length: 14; V: TRBV30; size: -; D: -; J: TRBJ2-7; DNA: TGTGCCTGGAGAAACTACGGGATCTCCTACGAGCAGTACTTC; CDR3: CAWRNYGISYEQYF
length: 14; V: TRBV6-6; size: -; D: -; J: TRBJ2-7; DNA: TGTGCCAGCAGTTATGGACCAAACTCCTACGAGCAGTACTTC; CDR3: CASSYGPNSYEQYF
length: 17; V: TRBV10-1; size: -; D: -; J: TRBJ2-5; DNA: TGCGCCAGCCCACTTGATTTACGACAGAAGTACCAAGAGACCCAGTACTTC; CDR3: CASPLDLRQKYQETQYF
length: 11; V: TRBV2; size: -; D: -; J: TRBJ1-2; DNA: TGTGCCAGCCACAGGGTCTATGGCTACACCTTC; CDR3: CASHRVYGYTF
length: 14; V: TRBV18; size: -; D: -; J: TRBJ1-1; DNA: TGTGCCGGAGCCGGGGGGTATCCGGACACTGAAGCTTTCTTT; CDR3: CAGAGGYPDTEAFF
length: 14; V: TRBV10-3; size: -; D: -; J: TRBJ1-1; DNA: TGTGCCATCAGGGCGACCGACGGGGTGACTGAAGCTTTCTTT; CDR3: CAIRATDGVTEAFF
length: 13; V: TRBV30; size: -; D: TRBD1; J: TRBJ1-2; DNA: TGTGCCTGGGCCGCAGGGACAGCCTATGGCTACACCTTC; CDR3: CAWAAGTAYGYTF
length: 13; V: TRBV6-6; size: -; D: TRBD2; J: TRBJ2-3; DNA: TGTGCCAGCAGCCCCCCCGGGGGGAATACGCAGTATTTT; CDR3: CASSPPGGNTQYF
length: 16; V: TRBV4-2; size: once; D: -; J: TRBJ1-4; DNA: TGTGCCAGCAGCCAAGATTTTGGGCCCCCAAATGAAAAACTGTTTTTT; CDR3: CASSQDFGPPNEKLFF
length: 15; V: TRBV29-1; size: -; D: -; J: TRBJ1-2; DNA: TGCAGCGTTGAAGATGGCCAGCGGTTGGTATATGGCTACACCTTC; CDR3: CSVEDGQRLVYGYTF
length: 15; V: TRBV6-5; size: few; D: TRBD2; J: TRBJ2-7; DNA: TGTGCCAGCAGTTACTCTCCTAGCGGGATCTACGAGCAGTACTTC; CDR3: CASSYSPSGIYEQYF
length: 14; V: TRBV2; size: -; D: TRBD1; J: TRBJ1-2; DNA: TGTGCCAGCAGTGAACACTGGACAGGGGATGGCTACACCTTC; CDR3: CASSEHWTGDGYTF
length: 14; V: TRBV6-5; size: -; D: -; J: TRBJ1-1; DNA: TGTGCCAGCAGTTACGGCCAGTTGAACACTGAAGCTTTCTTT; CDR3: CASSYGQLNTEAFF
length: 15; V: TRBV6-6; size: -; D: TRBD2; J: TRBJ2-1; DNA: TGTGCCAGCAGTTACTCGGGAGGGAGTAGCACTGAGCAGTTCTTC; CDR3: CASSYSGGSSTEQFF